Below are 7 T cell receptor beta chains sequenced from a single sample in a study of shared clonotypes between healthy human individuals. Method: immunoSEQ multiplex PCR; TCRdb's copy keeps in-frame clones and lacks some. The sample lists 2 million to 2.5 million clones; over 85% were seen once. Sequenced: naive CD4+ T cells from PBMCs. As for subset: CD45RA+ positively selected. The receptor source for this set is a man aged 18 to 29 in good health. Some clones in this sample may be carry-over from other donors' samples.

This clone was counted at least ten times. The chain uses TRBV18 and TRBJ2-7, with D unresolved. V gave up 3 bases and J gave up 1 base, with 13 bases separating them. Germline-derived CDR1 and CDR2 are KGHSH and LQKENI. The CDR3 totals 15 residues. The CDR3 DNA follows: TGTGCCAGCTCACCCGTAGACGGCAAGTCCTACGAGCAGTACTTC. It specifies CASSPVDGKSYEQYF.

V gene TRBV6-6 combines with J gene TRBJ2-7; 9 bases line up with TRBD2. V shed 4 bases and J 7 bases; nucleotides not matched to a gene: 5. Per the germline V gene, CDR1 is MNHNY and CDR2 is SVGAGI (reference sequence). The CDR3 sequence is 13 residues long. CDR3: CASSSSTSGEQYF. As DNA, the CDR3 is TGTGCCAGCAGTTCCTCGACTAGCGGAGAGCAGTACTTC.

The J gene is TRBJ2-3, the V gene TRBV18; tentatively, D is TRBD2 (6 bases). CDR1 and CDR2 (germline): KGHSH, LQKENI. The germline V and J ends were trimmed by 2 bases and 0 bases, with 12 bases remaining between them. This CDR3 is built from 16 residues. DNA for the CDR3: TGTGCCAGCTCACCAAATCCAGCGGGTAGCACAGATACGCAGTATTTT. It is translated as CASSPNPAGSTDTQYF.

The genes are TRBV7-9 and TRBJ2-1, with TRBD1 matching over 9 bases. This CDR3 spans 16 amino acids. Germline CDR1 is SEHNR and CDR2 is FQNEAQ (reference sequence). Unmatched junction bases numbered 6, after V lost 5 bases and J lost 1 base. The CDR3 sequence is CASSLRDRVSYNEQFF. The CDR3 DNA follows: TGTGCCAGCAGCCTACGGGACAGGGTATCCTACAATGAGCAGTTCTTC.

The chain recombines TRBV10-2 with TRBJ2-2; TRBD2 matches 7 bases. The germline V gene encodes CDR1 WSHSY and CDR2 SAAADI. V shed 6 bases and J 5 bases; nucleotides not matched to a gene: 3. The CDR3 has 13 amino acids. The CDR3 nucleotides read TGCGCCAGCAGACTACTAGCGACCGGGGAGCTGTTTTTT. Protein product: CASRLLATGELFF.

CDR3 nucleotides: TGTGCCAGCAGCTCCTCGCTACGGCTCCCCGGGGAGCTGTTTTTT. The encoded protein is CASSSSLRLPGELFF. The chain is built from TRBV9 and TRBJ2-2; no clear D. In germline, CDR1 is SGDLS, CDR2 YYNGEE. The CDR3 is 15 residues long. V gave up 4 bases and J gave up 6 bases, with 16 bases separating them.

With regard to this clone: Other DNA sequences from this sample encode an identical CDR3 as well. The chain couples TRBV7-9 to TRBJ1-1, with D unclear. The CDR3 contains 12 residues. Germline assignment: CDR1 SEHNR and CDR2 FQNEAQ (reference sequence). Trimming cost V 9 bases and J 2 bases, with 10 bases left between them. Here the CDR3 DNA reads TGTGCCAGTAGCCGGGTCAACACTGAAGCTTTCTTT. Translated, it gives CASSRVNTEAFF. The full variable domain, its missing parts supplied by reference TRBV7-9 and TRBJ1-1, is DTGVSQNPRHKITKRGQNVTFRCDPISEHNRLYWYRQTLGQGPEFLTYFQNEAQLEKSRLLSDRFSAERPKGSFSTLEIQRTEQGDSAMYLCASSRVNTEAFFGQGTRLTVV.